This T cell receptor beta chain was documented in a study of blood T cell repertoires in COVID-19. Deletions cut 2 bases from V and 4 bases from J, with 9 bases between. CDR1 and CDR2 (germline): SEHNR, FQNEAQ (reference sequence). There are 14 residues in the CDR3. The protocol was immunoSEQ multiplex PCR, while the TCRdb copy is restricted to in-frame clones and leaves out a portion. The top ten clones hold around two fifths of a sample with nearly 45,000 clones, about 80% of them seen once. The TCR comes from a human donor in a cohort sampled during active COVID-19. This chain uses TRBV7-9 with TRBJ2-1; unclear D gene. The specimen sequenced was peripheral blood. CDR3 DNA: TGTGCCAGCAGCTTACATCGGGTTTACAATGAGCAGTTCTTC. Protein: CASSLHRVYNEQFF.